This T cell receptor beta chain came from a study of blood T cell repertoires in COVID-19. Across the study: Researchers got acute and convalescent COVID-19 samples from the United States, Italy and Spain. Sample material is recorded as cDNA or gDNA derived from T cells, B-cell-depleted T cells, or PBMCs.

This CDR3 spans 13 amino acids. CDR1 and CDR2 from the germline V gene are GTSNPN and SVGIG (reference sequence). V lost 1 base and J 5 bases, leaving 9 bases between the germline ends. The method was immunoSEQ multiplex PCR; TCRdb's version includes in-frame clones alone and lacks a portion of them. The table lists some 110,000 clones, roughly four fifths of them singletons, with roughly 7.9% in the top ten. Input material: peripheral blood. This chain uses TRBV30 with TRBJ1-5; D may be TRBD1 (6 bases). This sequence was found in a man between 65 and 85 years old with acute or convalescent COVID-19. DNA of the CDR3: TGTGCCTGGAGTGGACAGGTGGATCAGCCCCAGCATTTT. Its translation: CAWSGQVDQPQHF.